Detailed here is one TCR beta chain. V shed 4 bases and J shed 4 bases, with 11 bases lying between them. Germline CDR1 and CDR2: SGHNT and YYREEE (reference sequence). This CDR3 region has 13 residues. These data come from a study of blood T cell repertoires in COVID-19. Study-level background: The United States, Italy and Spain were the sources of the acute and convalescent COVID-19 samples.

Data came from immunoSEQ multiplex PCR; TCRdb stores just in-frame clones and leaves some out. Here the sample spans roughly 180,000 clones, over 70% being singletons. Source material: PBMCs or T cells enriched from blood (not recorded which). The genes are TRBV5-4 and TRBJ2-5; D ambiguous. This TCR came from a woman aged 40 to 50 with acute COVID-19. The CDR3 is CASSVAVGETQYF. For the CDR3, the DNA is TGTGCCAGCAGCGTAGCTGTAGGAGAGACCCAGTACTTC. The complete variable domain, with remaining parts taken from reference TRBV5-4 and TRBJ2-5, reads ETGVTQSPTHLIKTRGQQVTLRCSSQSGHNTVSWYQQALGQGPQFIFQYYREEENGRGNFPPRFSGLQFPNYSSELNVNALELDDSALYLCASSVAVGETQYFGPGTRLLVL.